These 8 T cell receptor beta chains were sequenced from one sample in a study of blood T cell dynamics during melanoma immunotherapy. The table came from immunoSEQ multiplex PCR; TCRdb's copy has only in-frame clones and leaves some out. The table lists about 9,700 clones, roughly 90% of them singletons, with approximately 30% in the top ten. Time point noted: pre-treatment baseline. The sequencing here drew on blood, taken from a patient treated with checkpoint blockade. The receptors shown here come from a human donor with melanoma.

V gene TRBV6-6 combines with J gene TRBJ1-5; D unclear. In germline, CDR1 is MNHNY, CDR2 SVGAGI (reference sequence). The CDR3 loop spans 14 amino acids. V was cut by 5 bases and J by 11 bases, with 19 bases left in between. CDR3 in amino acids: CASSPPPSPKTQHF. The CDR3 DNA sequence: TGTGCCAGCAGTCCCCCGCCATCGCCAAAGACCCAGCATTTT.

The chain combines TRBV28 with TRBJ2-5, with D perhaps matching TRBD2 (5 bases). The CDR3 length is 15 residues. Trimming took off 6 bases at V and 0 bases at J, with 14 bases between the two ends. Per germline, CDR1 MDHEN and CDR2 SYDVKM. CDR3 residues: CASSPQPGNQETQYF. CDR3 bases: TGTGCCAGCAGCCCCCAGCCGGGAAACCAAGAGACCCAGTACTTC.

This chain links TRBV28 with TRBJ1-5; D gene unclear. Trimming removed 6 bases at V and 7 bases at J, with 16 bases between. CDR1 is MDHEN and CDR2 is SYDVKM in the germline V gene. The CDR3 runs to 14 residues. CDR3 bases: TGTGCCAGCAGCCACGGGCGCTCTCGGCAGCCCCAGCATTTT. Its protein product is CASSHGRSRQPQHF.

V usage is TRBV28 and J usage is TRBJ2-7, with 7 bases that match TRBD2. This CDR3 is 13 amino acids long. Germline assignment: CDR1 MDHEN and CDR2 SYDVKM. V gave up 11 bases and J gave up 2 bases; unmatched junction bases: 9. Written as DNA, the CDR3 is TGTGCCGGCCCCCCTAGCGGAGCCTACGAGCAGTACTTC. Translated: CAGPPSGAYEQYF.

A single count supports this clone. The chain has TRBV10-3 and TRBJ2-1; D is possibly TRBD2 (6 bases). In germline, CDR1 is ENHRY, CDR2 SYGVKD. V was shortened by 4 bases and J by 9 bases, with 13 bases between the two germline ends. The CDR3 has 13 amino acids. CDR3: CAISGLGRGEQFF. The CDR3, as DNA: TGTGCCATCAGTGGGCTCGGGCGGGGTGAGCAGTTCTTC.

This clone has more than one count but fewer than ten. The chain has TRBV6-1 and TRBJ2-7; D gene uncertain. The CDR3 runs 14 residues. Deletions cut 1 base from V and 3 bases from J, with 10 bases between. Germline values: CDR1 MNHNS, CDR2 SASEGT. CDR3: CASSEGPGLYEQYF. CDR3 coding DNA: TGTGCCAGCAGTGAAGGCCCAGGTCTCTACGAGCAGTACTTC.

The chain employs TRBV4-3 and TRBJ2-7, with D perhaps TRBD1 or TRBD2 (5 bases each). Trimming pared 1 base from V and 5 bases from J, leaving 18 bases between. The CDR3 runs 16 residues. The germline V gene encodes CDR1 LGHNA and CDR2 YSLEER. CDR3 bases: TGCGCCAGCAGCCAAGCCCCCAGGGATCGGGGTGACGAGCAGTACTTC. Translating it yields CASSQAPRDRGDEQYF.

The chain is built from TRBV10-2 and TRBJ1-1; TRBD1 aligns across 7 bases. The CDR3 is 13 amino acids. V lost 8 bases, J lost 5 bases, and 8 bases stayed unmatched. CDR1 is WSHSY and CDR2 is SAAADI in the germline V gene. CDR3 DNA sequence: TGCGCCAGCCGGACAGGCCGGGCTACTGAAGCTTTCTTT. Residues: CASRTGRATEAFF.